This record concerns one T cell receptor (beta chain) sequence. This sample is drawn from a study of blood T cell repertoires in COVID-19. Study in general: Nucleic acid was either cDNA or gDNA, and it came from T cells, B-cell-depleted T cells, or PBMCs.

Sequencing was performed with immunoSEQ multiplex PCR; in TCRdb, only in-frame clones are kept and a portion is missing. This table has 350,000 or so clones, about nine tenths appearing once. V lost 3 bases and J lost 5; bases outside the gene matches: 6. Germline V gene data show CDR1 as MNHEY and CDR2 as SVGAGI. The CDR3 is 14 amino acids. Participants reported their clinical history, and cohort assignment relied on those reports. Contact with a PCR-confirmed or clinician-diagnosed COVID-19 case occurred within 2 weeks of entry. The sequencing input was PBMCs or T cells enriched from blood (not recorded which). This chain joins TRBV6-5 and TRBJ1-1; 7 nucleotides align to TRBD1. This sequence was found in a woman aged 30 to 39 who had been exposed to COVID-19. Written as DNA, the CDR3 is TGTGCCAGCAGTTATTCGACAGGGAGTACTGAAGCTTTCTTT. It specifies CASSYSTGSTEAFF.